These T cell receptor beta chains were read from a single sample in a study of T and B cells in COVID-19 patients. TCRdb re-called the multiplex PCR reads through MiXCR, storing one row per CDR3 protein. This table has roughly 2,000 distinct CDR3 sequences, about 28% appearing once. The sequenced material came from blood. These receptors all come from a human donor with active COVID-19. CDR3s include the opening cysteine and the closing phenylalanine or tryptophan. A D gene is named only where the DNA matches it firmly. Where a row states a size, it is once, few, many or the class of an expanded clone; other rows omit it.

abundance	v_gene	d_gene	j_gene	CDR3aa	CDR3nt
-	TRBV20-1	TRBD2	TRBJ2-1	CSVPGLAGGRLAYNEQFF	TGCAGTGTTCCGGGACTAGCGGGAGGGCGACTCGCCTACAATGAGCAGTTCTTC
-	TRBV6-2/TRBV6-3	TRBD2	TRBJ2-3	CASRLGATSGSSDTQYF	TGTGCCAGCAGACTTGGCGCGACTAGCGGGAGTTCAGATACGCAGTATTTT
-	TRBV7-2	-	TRBJ1-5	CASSLGRDQPQHF	TGTGCCAGCAGCTTAGGCAGGGACCAGCCCCAGCATTTT
medium-sized	TRBV19	TRBD1	TRBJ1-4	CASTTGGGEKLFF	TGTGCCTCCACCACAGGGGGGGGAGAAAAACTGTTTTTT
medium-sized	TRBV30	TRBD2	TRBJ2-7	CAWSFRTSGRSYEQYF	TGTGCCTGGAGTTTCCGGACTAGCGGGAGGTCCTACGAGCAGTACTTC
-	TRBV7-2	TRBD1	TRBJ1-2	CASSERDSNGYTF	TGTGCCAGCAGCGAAAGGGACAGTAACGGCTACACCTTC
medium-sized	TRBV18	-	TRBJ2-1	CASSPQRDEQFF	TGTGCCAGCTCACCTCAGCGGGATGAGCAGTTCTTC
-	TRBV29-1	-	TRBJ2-1	CSVGYNEQFF	TGCAGCGTTGGCTACAATGAGCAGTTCTTC
medium-sized	TRBV27	-	TRBJ1-4	CASSLRPSDREKLFF	TGTGCCAGCAGTCTGCGACCCTCCGACAGAGAAAAACTGTTTTTT
few	TRBV5-5	-	TRBJ2-3	CASSLAQIGSTDTQYF	TGCGCCAGCAGCTTGGCTCAGATCGGGAGCACAGATACGCAGTATTTT
medium-sized	TRBV19	-	TRBJ1-1	CASSLGVNTEAFF	TGTGCCAGTAGTCTGGGTGTGAACACTGAAGCTTTCTTT